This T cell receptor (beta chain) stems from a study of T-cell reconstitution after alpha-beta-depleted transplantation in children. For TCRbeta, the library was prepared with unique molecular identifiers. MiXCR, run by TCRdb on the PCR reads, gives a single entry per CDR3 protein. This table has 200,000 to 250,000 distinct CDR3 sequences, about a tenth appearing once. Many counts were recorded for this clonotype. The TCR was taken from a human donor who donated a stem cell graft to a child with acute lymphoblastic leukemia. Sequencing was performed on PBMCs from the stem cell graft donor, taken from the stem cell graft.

The chain's CDR3 is CASSRDTTYEQYF. The CDR3 DNA sequence: TGTGCCAGCAGCCGGGACACAACCTACGAGCAGTACTTC. The gene calls are TRBV11-2 and TRBJ2-7; TRBD1 is a possible D gene (6 bases). The germline V and J ends were trimmed by 5 bases and 2 bases, with 10 bases remaining between them. Germline-derived CDR1 and CDR2 are SGHAT and FQNNGV. The length of the CDR3 is 13 residues.